The clone carrying this T cell receptor beta chain came up many times. The antigen is not known. V dropped 3 bases and J dropped 4; count of bases not matched to a gene: 14. The V gene's germline CDR1 is SGHAT and CDR2 FQDESV (reference sequence). The length of the CDR3 is 17 residues. Amplified TCR beta CDR3 regions derived from RNA transcripts. TCR CDR3 underwent first-round RT-PCR with the HTBI primer set. MiXCR was run by TCRdb on the multiplex PCR reads, yielding one entry per CDR3 protein. The sample lists fewer than 850,000 distinct CDR3 sequences; 17% were seen once. This entry belongs to a study of T cells in Graves' hyperthyroidism and ophthalmopathy. General observations from the study: Before onset, by a median of around 6.4 months, the model predicted ophthalmopathy. A model of 13 V-J pairs discriminated ophthalmopathy from stable hyperthyroidism.

Each 10 ml fresh peripheral blood draw supplied the PBMCs. The chain joins TRBV11-1 to TRBJ2-5, with 7 bases lining up with TRBD2. The receptor's source is a man in his fifties with Graves' hyperthyroidism. Sequencing input: blood. The CDR3: CASSLTATSVPRETQYF. Here the CDR3 DNA reads TGTGCCAGCAGCTTGACCGCCACTAGCGTTCCAAGAGAGACCCAGTACTTC.